A selection of T cell receptor beta chains follows, all from one sample in a study of cytomegalovirus exposure and HLA in healthy donors. Only in-frame clones appear in the TCRdb table, and some are missing; sequencing was by immunoSEQ multiplex PCR. Of about 190,000 clones listed, over 80% are singletons. The sequenced sample was PBMCs. The receptor source for this set is a man aged 30 to 45 in good health and CMV-seronegative. The CDR3 runs from the conserved cysteine through the conserved F or W. D genes are given only for firm matches. Clone size appears in some rows only: once, few, many, or a class for an expanded clone.

D gene | clone size | J gene | V gene | CDR3 protein | CDR3 DNA
. | . | TRBJ2-1 | TRBV6-5 | CASSPTRGLEGFF | TGTGCCAGCAGCCCCACCCGGGGGTTAGAGGGGTTCTTC
. | . | TRBJ2-3 | TRBV30 | CAWSAKGTDTQYF | TGTGCCTGGAGTGCAAAGGGGACAGATACGCAGTATTTT
. | . | TRBJ1-6 | TRBV30 | CAWSVRGSRNSPLHF | TGTGCCTGGAGTGTACGGGGGAGTAGGAATTCACCCCTCCACTTT
. | . | TRBJ1-5 | TRBV10-3 | CAISATTGNQPQHF | TGTGCCATCAGTGCGACCACCGGGAATCAGCCCCAGCATTTT
TRBD1 | . | TRBJ2-2 | TRBV28 | CASSFIQGVAGELFF | TGTGCCAGCAGTTTCATACAGGGGGTGGCCGGGGAGCTGTTTTTT
TRBD1 | . | TRBJ1-2 | TRBV5-1 | CASSERAGQGLYGYTF | TGCGCCAGCAGCGAACGGGCGGGACAGGGACTTTATGGCTACACCTTC
. | . | TRBJ1-5 | TRBV6-5 | CASSSVAGNQPQHF | TGTGCCAGCAGTAGCGTAGCGGGCAATCAGCCCCAGCATTTT
. | . | TRBJ2-7 | TRBV28 | CASSLDNYEQYF | TGTGCCAGCAGTTTAGACAACTACGAGCAGTACTTC
. | . | TRBJ1-3 | TRBV4-2 | CASSQDLGVGNTIYF | TGTGCCAGCAGCCAAGATCTAGGGGTCGGAAACACCATATATTTT
TRBD1 | . | TRBJ2-2 | TRBV5-6 | CASSPGQPVATGELFF | TGTGCCAGCAGTCCGGGACAGCCTGTAGCAACCGGGGAGCTGTTTTTT
. | . | TRBJ1-1 | TRBV30 | CAWSHRGFGNTEAFF | TGTGCCTGGAGTCATAGGGGTTTTGGGAACACTGAAGCTTTCTTT
. | . | TRBJ2-6 | TRBV5-3 | CARSLDGGLLTGANVLTF | TGTGCCAGAAGCTTAGACGGGGGACTCCTTACTGGGGCCAACGTCCTGACTTTC
TRBD1 | few | TRBJ1-6 | TRBV7-9 | CASSLPDGQGTTPLHF | TGTGCCAGCAGCCTACCCGACGGACAGGGGACTACACCCCTCCACTTT
. | . | TRBJ1-2 | TRBV6-1 | CASSGTDRPPWGGYTF | TGTGCCAGCAGTGGAACAGACAGGCCCCCTTGGGGTGGCTACACCTTC
. | . | TRBJ1-5 | TRBV4-2 | CASSSLDSQPQHF | TGTGCCAGCAGCTCCCTGGACAGTCAGCCCCAGCATTTT
TRBD2 | . | TRBJ2-7 | TRBV27 | CASSLAGGRGVSYEQYF | TGTGCCAGCAGTTTGGCCGGGGGGCGGGGGGTTTCCTACGAGCAGTACTTC